This T cell receptor beta chain is from a study of T cell repertoires in cytomegalovirus infection. Study-level background: CMV epitopes, recently identified HLA-C-restricted and well-studied HLA-B-restricted, were used.

This clonotype was counted only a few times. Its antigen is still unknown. TCRdb passed the reads through MiXCR, listing each CDR3 protein once. The sample holds some 700,000 distinct CDR3 sequences, roughly 33% seen once. The V gene's germline CDR1 is MNHNS and CDR2 SASEGT. V lost 5 bases, J lost 2 bases, and 25 bases lay in between. The CDR3 loop spans 18 amino acids. This clonotype was sampled from a human donor in good health (CMV status not recorded). Some clones in this sample may be carry-over from other donors' samples. This material consisted of cultured PBMCs, taken from culture after CMV antigen stimulation. The chain is built from TRBV6-1 and TRBJ2-7; tentatively, D is TRBD1 (6 bases). The CDR3 region is CASSSPWGPGLGTYEQYF. The CDR3 DNA is TGTGCCAGCAGTTCCCCGTGGGGGCCAGGGTTGGGAACCTACGAGCAGTACTTC.